This T cell receptor (beta chain) was sequenced during a study of T cells in Graves' hyperthyroidism and ophthalmopathy. Ophthalmopathy patients all had a Clinical Activity Score of at least 3, a NOSPECS grade of at least 4 and disease under 3 months old. Thyroid ultrasound and orbital computed tomography, with clinical symptoms and serum thyroxine and TRAb, informed diagnoses. Cells are PBMCs isolated from over 7.5 ml of fresh blood. This clonotype was found a few times. TCR beta CDR3 region amplification was performed from RNA transcripts. First-round RT-PCR with HTBI primers amplified the TCR CDR3 region. TCRdb passed the multiplex PCR reads through MiXCR, listing each CDR3 protein once. This sample yields 450,000 to 500,000 distinct CDR3 sequences, of which approximately 23% are seen a single time; about 49% belongs to the top ten. This CDR3 spans 13 amino acids. The ends lost 6 bases at V and 5 bases at J; junction bases unmatched: 7. Per the germline V gene, CDR1 is GTSNPN and CDR2 is SVGIG (reference sequence).

Sequencing used blood. This clonotype was sampled from a woman aged 70-85 years with Graves' ophthalmopathy. The chain employs TRBV30 and TRBJ2-3; 8 positions agree with TRBD1. CDR3 DNA sequence: TGTGCCTGCGCCGGACAGGGAGGAGATACGCAGTATTTT. It specifies CACAGQGGDTQYF. The full variable domain, rest sourced from reference TRBV30 and TRBJ2-3, is SQTIHQWPATLVQPVGSPLSLECTVEGTSNPNLYWYRQAAGRGLQLLFYSVGIGQISSEVPQNLSASRPQDRQFILSSKKLLLSDSGFYLCACAGQGGDTQYFGPGTRLTVL.